This T cell receptor (beta chain) was captured by sequencing in a study of identifying expanded T cells in peripheral blood. Notes on this clone: Its antigen is undetermined.

Collection occurred without any documented infections or immune events in donors. CDR3 length: 14 residues. V lost 1 base to trimming and J lost 5 bases, with 11 bases between them. Germline CDR1 reads LNHDA; CDR2 reads SQIVND (reference sequence). Study findings and constraints: Technical replicates showed around 1.2 changed clones; approximately 2 weeks 15 to 20; four weeks 19. Clone count variance between roughly 2-week samples rose with total template count.

Libraries were prepared by immunoSEQ multiplex PCR; TCRdb keeps only in-frame clonotypes and omits some of them. Of more than 85,000 clones in the sample, 88% are singletons; the top ten hold around 8.2%. This sequence was found in a person aged 18 to 75 in good health. The chain combines TRBV19 with TRBJ2-5; D is perhaps TRBD1 (5 bases). Input material: blood. The CDR3 nucleotides read TGTGCCAGTAGTATAGGGGCAGGGAAGGAGACCCAGTACTTC. It encodes CASSIGAGKETQYF. The variable domain in full, completed from reference TRBV19 and TRBJ2-5, reads DGGITQSPKYLFRKEGQNVTLSCEQNLNHDAMYWYRQDPGQGLRLIYYSQIVNDFQKGDIAEGYSVSREKKESFPLTVTSAQKNPTAFYLCASSIGAGKETQYFGPGTRLLVL.